The next 8 T cell receptor beta chains were all read from a single sample in a study of T-cell memory formation after mild COVID-19. TCRdb re-derived calls from the 5' RACE reads in MiXCR, one entry per CDR3 protein. The repertoire holds about 82,000 distinct CDR3 sequences, with around 16% as singletons. Sequenced input: PBMCs or a T cell subset sorted from them (not recorded which). These receptors were taken from a man younger than 35 who had mild COVID-19 (a few samples of this study predate the infection). Cell type and time point are not known.

This clonotype was picked up a small number of times. The chain joins TRBV11-2 to TRBJ2-2; D is possibly TRBD2 (6 bases). Germline CDR1 and CDR2: SGHAT and FQNNGV. The V end lost 5 bases, the J end lost 5 bases, and 24 bases lay between the germline ends. This CDR3 spans 18 amino acids. CDR3 nucleotides: TGTGCCAGCAGCCCCCAGGATCGGCGGGACGGCTGGACCGGGGAGCTGTTTTTT. The encoded protein is CASSPQDRRDGWTGELFF.

The chain links TRBV2 to TRBJ1-2, with D unresolved. CDR3 length: 14 amino acids. V gave up 4 bases and J gave up 0 bases, with 9 bases separating them. CDR1 is SNHLY, CDR2 FYNNEI, per germline. The CDR3: CASSGETANYGYTF. Here the CDR3 DNA reads TGTGCCAGCAGTGGCGAAACGGCTAACTATGGCTACACCTTC.

There are a few counts of this clonotype. The V gene is TRBV5-1, the J gene TRBJ2-1; 9 bases are shared with TRBD2. The CDR3 loop spans 17 amino acids. Trimming removed 4 bases from V and 3 bases from J; junction bases left unmatched: 11. CDR1 is SGHRS, CDR2 YFSETQ, per germline. CDR3 sequence (DNA): TGCGCCAGCAGCACAGGGAATCTAGCGGGGATCTACAATGAGCAGTTCTTC. Its protein is CASSTGNLAGIYNEQFF.

This clonotype was recorded at least ten times. The gene calls are TRBV29-1 and TRBJ2-5; D is possibly TRBD2 (5 bases). V was clipped by 3 bases and J by 5 bases, with 13 bases between them. The CDR3 contains 13 residues. CDR1 is SQVTM, CDR2 ANQGSEA, per germline. The CDR3 sequence is CSVELGWEETQYF. CDR3 nucleotides: TGCAGCGTTGAGCTGGGGTGGGAGGAGACCCAGTACTTC.

Only a few counts were recorded for this clonotype. The chain employs TRBV4-3 and TRBJ2-2; 11 nucleotides align to TRBD1. The CDR3 length is 18 residues. The V gene end was trimmed by 0 bases and the J gene end by 4 bases; junction bases not matched to a gene: 7. CDR1 is LGHNA, CDR2 YSLEER, per germline. In nucleotides, the CDR3 is TGCGCCAGCAGCCAAGATCGGACAGGGGGCATGGGCACCGGGGAGCTGTTTTTT. It encodes CASSQDRTGGMGTGELFF.

CDR3 protein: CSVDGGGALNEQFF. The CDR3 coding sequence is TGCAGCGTTGACGGCGGGGGGGCCCTAAATGAGCAGTTCTTC. V usage is TRBV29-1 and J usage is TRBJ2-1; 9 bases agree with TRBD2. This CDR3 has 14 residues. CDR1 is SQVTM and CDR2 is ANQGSEA in the germline V gene. The J segment lost 7 bases and the V segment lost 3 bases, leaving 7 bases of the junction unmatched.

This clonotype was seen a handful of times. This sequence joins TRBV6-5 and TRBJ2-5; TRBD2 matches 7 bases. The trim removed 6 bases at V and 11 bases at J, leaving 12 bases unmatched. Germline CDR1 and CDR2: MNHEY and SVGAGI. The CDR3 is 13 amino acids. CDR3 in DNA: TGTGCCAGCAGCCGGGGAGGGGATCAGGGTCAGTACTTC. It encodes CASSRGGDQGQYF.

V gene TRBV27 combines with J gene TRBJ2-7; TRBD2 might be the D (6 bases). The V gene's germline CDR1 is MNHEY and CDR2 SMNVEV (reference sequence). The CDR3 length is 13 residues. The V and J ends lost 8 bases and 0 bases respectively, with 11 bases between them. As DNA, the CDR3 is TGTGCCAGCTTGGAGCGGGCCTCCTACGAGCAGTACTTC. The encoded protein is CASLERASYEQYF.